The present T cell receptor beta chain was sequenced within a study of T cell responses to AZD1222 COVID-19 vaccine. The table came from immunoSEQ multiplex PCR; TCRdb's copy has only in-frame clones and leaves some out. The sample has roughly 120,000 clones, approximately 88% seen once. Whole-study findings and limits: Donors were mostly white British, more females; clonal diversity possibly underestimated. With dominance at 160-218 and 743-854, vaccine-associated CD4 TCRs spanned spike.

This CDR3 spans 13 amino acids. V lost 5 bases and J lost 5; bases outside the gene matches: 5. Germline CDR1 is GTSNPN and CDR2 is SVGIG (reference sequence). Worth noting for this clone: Its antigen is as yet unknown.

The rearrangement uses TRBV30 and TRBJ2-5; 10 nucleotides match TRBD2. Sample: peripheral blood, taken on day 0 of MenACWY control vaccination. The TCR was taken from an adult in good health. In DNA, the CDR3 is TGTGCCTGGGGTAGCGGGGGGCATGAGACCCAGTACTTC. The encoded protein is CAWGSGGHETQYF.